A selection of T cell receptor beta chains follows, all from one sample in a study of graft-versus-host responses after intestinal transplantation. Antigens for these TCRs are unknown. Assay: immunoSEQ multiplex PCR; the TCRdb copy retains only in-frame clones and omits some. The sample contains 100,000 to 110,000 clones, less than 90% of which appear only once. Sequenced material: unstimulated CD4+ T cells sorted from spleen or lymph node cells, taken before transplant. The source of these receptors is a human donor who was the organ donor for an intestinal transplant. The CDR3 runs from the conserved cysteine through the conserved F or W. D genes are given only for firm matches. Size tells how often a clone was seen (once, few, many) or the class of an expanded clone, and some rows leave it out.

>TRBJ1-2|TRBV7-9|NA|few
CASSQQGAAYGYTF
TGTGCCAGCAGCCAACAGGGTGCTGCCTATGGCTACACCTTC
>TRBJ1-1|TRBV10-3|NA|NA
CAISESPPRSNTEAFF
TGTGCCATCAGTGAGTCTCCCCCCAGGTCGAACACTGAAGCTTTCTTT
>TRBJ2-1|TRBV7-8|NA|NA
CASSLGVFNEQFF
TGTGCCAGCAGCTTGGGGGTTTTCAATGAGCAGTTCTTC
>TRBJ1-1|TRBV5-1|NA|few
CASSGQPNTEAFF
TGCGCCAGCTCTGGACAGCCTAACACTGAAGCTTTCTTT
>TRBJ2-4|TRBV28|NA|NA
CASSLNLLAKNIQYF
TGTGCCAGCAGTTTAAATTTACTAGCCAAAAACATTCAGTACTTC
>TRBJ2-5|TRBV30|NA|NA
CAWSVAGETQYF
TGTGCCTGGAGTGTAGCTGGAGAGACCCAGTACTTC
>TRBJ2-2|TRBV7-3|NA|NA
CASSPGTSRTGELFF
TGTGCCAGCAGCCCAGGGACCTCGCGGACCGGGGAGCTGTTTTTT
>TRBJ2-1|TRBV29-1|NA|NA
CSAGARSSYNEQFF
TGCAGCGCCGGTGCTAGGAGCTCCTACAATGAGCAGTTCTTC
>TRBJ2-7|TRBV30|NA|NA
CAWSVRGPSSYEQYF
TGTGCCTGGAGTGTACGGGGCCCCAGCTCCTACGAGCAGTACTTC
>TRBJ1-1|TRBV7-8|TRBD1|NA
CASSLTGTTEAFF
TGTGCCAGCAGCTTGACAGGGACCACTGAAGCTTTCTTT
>TRBJ1-6|TRBV14|NA|NA
CASSQAGNRHSPLHF
TGTGCCAGCAGCCAGGCGGGGAACCGACATTCACCCCTCCACTTT
>TRBJ2-3|TRBV5-1|TRBD1|NA
CASSNTGGAADTQYF
TGCGCCAGCAGCAACACAGGGGGCGCGGCAGATACGCAGTATTTT
>TRBJ2-7|TRBV19|NA|once
CASSMAGHNSGYEQYF
TGTGCCAGTAGTATGGCTGGACATAACTCTGGTTACGAGCAGTACTTC
>TRBJ1-3|TRBV30|NA|NA
CAWSVFGSSSGNTIYF
TGTGCCTGGAGTGTGTTCGGGTCCAGCTCTGGAAACACCATATATTTT